Each of the 12 T cell receptor beta chains below was sequenced from the same sample in a study of OX40 agonist ivuxolimab in advanced cancers. The protocol was immunoSEQ multiplex PCR, while the TCRdb copy is restricted to in-frame clones and leaves out a portion. The table lists 55,000 to 65,000 clones, around 90% of them singletons. Source: CD4+ or CD8+ T cells sorted from blood, taken in a trial of the OX40 agonist ivuxolimab. The receptors were gathered from an adult with an advanced solid tumor such as melanoma, head and neck, liver or kidney cancer.

This chain connects TRBV29-1 to TRBJ1-1, with 9 bases fitting TRBD1. Germline V gives CDR1 SQVTM, CDR2 ANQGSEA. The CDR3 is made up of 11 amino acids. The junction had 2 bases not matched to a gene; V was cut back by 7 bases and J by 5 bases. The CDR3 nucleotides read TGCAGCGGTGGACAGGGGACTGAAGCTTTCTTT. This translates into CSGGQGTEAFF.

V is TRBV5-1 and J is TRBJ1-4, with 7 positions matching TRBD1. V was clipped by 3 bases and J by 8 bases; unmatched bases: 7. Germline values: CDR1 SGHRS, CDR2 YFSETQ. CDR3 length equals 14 residues. CDR3 nucleotides: TGCGCCAGCAGCTATAGACAGGGCGGGGAAAAACTGTTTTTT. Amino acid sequence: CASSYRQGGEKLFF.

The CDR3 spells CASSPEPLNEKLFF. The CDR3 DNA sequence: TGTGCCAGCTCTCCAGAACCCCTTAATGAAAAACTGTTTTTT. The chain combines TRBV18 with TRBJ1-4; D gene ambiguous. Trimming pared 6 bases from V and 4 bases from J, leaving 12 bases between. CDR3 length: 14 amino acids. Germline V gene lookup returns CDR1 KGHSH and CDR2 LQKENI. Full variable domain (rest looked up from reference TRBV18 and TRBJ1-4): NAGVMQNPRHLVRRRGQEARLRCSPMKGHSHVYWYRQLPEEGLKFMVYLQKENIIDESGMPKERFSAEFPKEGPSILRIQQVVRGDSAAYFCASSPEPLNEKLFFGSGTQLSVL.

The rearrangement links TRBV6-1 to TRBJ1-6; D is perhaps TRBD1 (5 bases). The germline gives CDR1 MNHNS, CDR2 SASEGT. CDR3 length: 14 residues. V was shortened by 6 bases and J by 14 bases, with 20 bases between the two germline ends. CDR3 amino acids: CASRAGTALWALHF. Here the CDR3 DNA reads TGTGCCAGCAGAGCCGGGACGGCCCTTTGGGCCCTCCACTTT.

The gene calls are TRBV6-6 and TRBJ2-2; D gene uncertain. Germline V CDR1 and CDR2: MNHNY, SVGAGI (reference sequence). The CDR3 totals 13 residues. V dropped 7 bases and J dropped 4 bases, with 10 bases sitting between them. DNA for the CDR3: TGTGCCAGCAAAGGGTGGAGCACCGGGGAGCTGTTTTTT. It is translated as CASKGWSTGELFF.

This clone has more than one count but fewer than ten. The V gene is TRBV5-1, the J gene TRBJ2-2; possible D gene TRBD1, 5 bases. V lost 3 bases to trimming and J lost 1 base, with 13 bases between them. This CDR3 has 16 amino acids. Germline lookup yields CDR1 SGHRS and CDR2 YFSETQ. CDR3 coding DNA: TGCGCCAGCAGCTCCAACTTCGGACAGAACACCGGGGAGCTGTTTTTT. It yields the protein CASSSNFGQNTGELFF.

This clone was observed a few times. The chain combines TRBV30 with TRBJ1-2; D remains unclear. Germline assignment: CDR1 GTSNPN and CDR2 SVGIG (reference sequence). The CDR3 has 11 amino acids. V gave up 0 bases and J gave up 7 bases, with 6 bases separating them. The CDR3 coding sequence is TGTGCCTGGAGTGTACGGGGTGGCTACACCTTC. Translation: CAWSVRGGYTF.

The CDR3 sequence: CASSFSRNQPQHF. CDR3 bases: TGTGCCAGCAGCTTCTCTAGAAATCAGCCCCAGCATTTT. V is TRBV5-6 and J is TRBJ1-5; unclear D gene. Germline CDR1 and CDR2: SGHDT and YYEEEE. The V end lost 2 bases, the J end lost 4 bases, and 7 bases lay between the germline ends. The CDR3 runs 13 residues.

The V gene is TRBV28, the J gene TRBJ1-5; possibly TRBD1 for D (5 bases). Germline V gene sequence: CDR1 MDHEN, CDR2 SYDVKM. The CDR3 is 15 residues long. V lost 5 bases and J lost 0, with 11 bases in between. The CDR3 DNA sequence: TGTGCCAGCAGTCCGGTCCAGGGTAGCAATCAGCCCCAGCATTTT. Protein sequence: CASSPVQGSNQPQHF.

The chain has TRBV7-2 and TRBJ1-3; D not resolved. CDR1 is SGHTA and CDR2 is FQGNSA in the germline V gene. This CDR3 comprises 15 residues. Trimming stripped 1 base from V and 1 base from J, with 8 bases between. CDR3 sequence (DNA): TGTGCCAGCAGCTTAGATCCCGGGTCTGGAAACACCATATATTTT. Protein product: CASSLDPGSGNTIYF.

The gene calls are TRBV5-6 and TRBJ1-1; D not certain. The CDR3 has 12 residues. Germline-derived CDR1 and CDR2 are SGHDT and YYEEEE. The V end was cut by 4 bases, the J end by 7 bases, with 11 bases between. CDR3 nucleotide sequence: TGTGCCAGCAGCCGACTGGCCAATGAAGCTTTCTTT. Amino acid sequence: CASSRLANEAFF. The entire variable domain, with the rest obtained from reference TRBV5-6 and TRBJ1-1, is as follows: DAGVTQSPTHLIKTRGQQVTLRCSPKSGHDTVSWYQQALGQGPQFIFQYYEEEERQRGNFPDRFSGHQFPNYSSELNVNALLLGDSALYLCASSRLANEAFFGQGTRLTVV.

The J gene is TRBJ1-4, the V gene TRBV2; 10 positions match TRBD1. Unmatched junction bases numbered 1, after V lost 6 bases and J lost 0 bases. Germline CDR1 is SNHLY and CDR2 is FYNNEI. The CDR3 extends over 15 amino acids. The CDR3 coding sequence is TGTGCCAGCAGGGACAGGGGGACAACTAATGAAAAACTGTTTTTT. Translated, it gives CASRDRGTTNEKLFF.